The T cell receptor (beta chain) under discussion was sequenced for a study of cytomegalovirus exposure and HLA in healthy donors. General study results and limits: A missense variant in DCLRE1C was later tied to TCR beta V- and J-gene trimming.

Primers for the PCR totalled 60 Vbeta and 13 Jbeta. Generated by immunoSEQ multiplex PCR, the TCRdb table keeps only in-frame clones and is missing some. The sample has 110,000 or so clones, about 70% seen once; the top ten hold more than 2.5%. This clone was observed a few times. The antigen is undetermined. One end of the junction is discordant with germline, which a read error may explain. The CDR3 runs 16 residues. Germline CDR1 SEHNR, CDR2 FQNEAQ (reference sequence). V usage is TRBV7-9 and J usage is TRBJ2-1, with 7 bases identical to TRBD2. Sequences were obtained from PBMCs. The sequence was obtained from a man aged 30-40 years in good health and CMV-seronegative. The CDR3 coding sequence is TGTTCCAGCAGCCCTACAGCGGGAATTAGCTACAATGAGCAGTTCTTC. The encoded protein is CSSSPTAGISYNEQFF.